A selection of T cell receptor beta chains follows, all from one sample in a study of CD8 T cells in Susac syndrome. MiXCR, run by TCRdb on the immunoSEQ multiplex PCR reads, gives a single entry per CDR3 protein. The sample records over 300,000 distinct CDR3 sequences, roughly nine tenths being singletons. Sequences were obtained from CD4+ T cells from PBMCs. The receptors shown here come from a human donor with multiple sclerosis. The CDR3 runs from the conserved cysteine through the conserved F or W. D genes are given only for firm matches. The size field is filled for only some rows; it gives once, few, many or a size class.

cdr3_aa | cdr3_nt | d_call | j_call | v_call | clone_size
CSAIDPWTGPSNQPQHF | TGCAGTGCTATCGACCCCTGGACAGGGCCCAGCAATCAGCCCCAGCATTTT | TRBD1 | TRBJ1-5 | TRBV20-1 | .
CASSPGGPIGNEQFF | TGCGCCAGCAGCCCGGGCGGGCCTATCGGCAATGAGCAGTTCTTC | . | TRBJ2-1 | TRBV5-1 | .
CACRTGNLGTQYF | TGTGCCTGCAGGACAGGGAATTTGGGGACCCAGTACTTC | TRBD1 | TRBJ2-5 | TRBV30 | .
CASRPFMDRGSGYTF | TGTGCCAGCAGACCATTCATGGACAGGGGGTCTGGCTACACCTTC | TRBD1 | TRBJ1-2 | TRBV6-2/TRBV6-3 | .
CASSSPTGLSNSPLHF | TGTGCCAGCAGCTCGCCAACGGGACTGTCGAATTCACCCCTCCACTTT | . | TRBJ1-6 | TRBV28 | .
CASSVAGSWDNEQFF | TGTGCCAGCAGTGTGGCAGGGTCATGGGACAATGAGCAGTTCTTC | . | TRBJ2-1 | TRBV6-1 | .
CASSQRLHLGGYTF | TGTGCCAGCAGTCAGAGACTGCACCTGGGAGGCTACACCTTC | . | TRBJ1-2 | TRBV14 | .
CASSQTRGTGYEQYF | TGTGCCAGCAGCCAAACCCGAGGGACCGGTTACGAGCAGTACTTC | . | TRBJ2-7 | TRBV4-2 | few
CASSLYASEIAFF | TGTGCCAGCAGTTTATATGCATCTGAGATTGCTTTCTTT | . | TRBJ1-1 | TRBV12-3/TRBV12-4 | .
CASNPDAGSSGANVLTF | TGCGCCAGCAATCCGGACGCCGGTAGCTCTGGGGCCAACGTCCTGACTTTC | . | TRBJ2-6 | TRBV5-1 | .
CASSLVRDGAEAFF | TGCGCCAGCAGCTTGGTCAGGGATGGAGCTGAAGCTTTCTTT | . | TRBJ1-1 | TRBV5-1 | .
CAWGQGGGYTF | TGTGCCTGGGGACAGGGCGGCGGCTACACCTTC | TRBD1 | TRBJ1-2 | TRBV30 | .
CASSRGQNTEAFF | TGTGCCAGCAGTCGCGGACAGAACACTGAAGCTTTCTTT | . | TRBJ1-1 | TRBV12-3/TRBV12-4 | .